The 9 T cell receptor beta chains below come from one sample, sequenced in a study of T cell repertoires in cytomegalovirus infection. MiXCR was run by TCRdb on the reads, yielding one entry per CDR3 protein. The sample comprises 310,000 or so distinct CDR3 sequences, roughly 26% of which are singletons, and approximately 15% rests with the top ten. Sequencing was done on a sample of PBMCs. Every receptor here comes from a human donor in good health (CMV status not recorded). Some clones in this sample may be carry-over from other donors' samples.

This clonotype has only a few counts. The rearrangement uses TRBV28 and TRBJ2-7, with 7 bases fitting TRBD1. Trimming at V came to 6 bases and at J to 1 base, leaving 3 bases not matched to a gene. The CDR3 has 13 amino acids. Germline CDR1 MDHEN, CDR2 SYDVKM. CDR3 DNA: TGTGCCAGCAGAGCGACAGGGTCCTACGAGCAGTACTTC. Translated: CASRATGSYEQYF. Drawing the rest from reference TRBV28 and TRBJ2-7, the complete variable domain is DVKVTQSSRYLVKRTGEKVFLECVQDMDHENMFWYRQDPGLGLRLIYFSYDVKMKEKGDIPEGYSVSREKKERFSLILESASTNQTSMYLCASRATGSYEQYFGPGTRLTVT.

The chain links TRBV28 to TRBJ2-1; D not certain. Deletions cut 3 bases from V and 7 bases from J, with 16 bases between. This CDR3 contains 15 residues. Germline V gives CDR1 MDHEN, CDR2 SYDVKM. The CDR3 region is CASSLGGSFWNEQFF. CDR3 in DNA: TGTGCCAGCAGTTTGGGTGGATCATTTTGGAATGAGCAGTTCTTC.

This clonotype showed up many times. The chain links TRBV7-8 to TRBJ1-2; D may be TRBD1 (6 bases). Germline-derived CDR1 and CDR2 are SGHVS and FQNEAQ. V lost 2 bases, J lost 4 bases, and 11 bases lay in between. The CDR3 consists of 14 residues. CDR3 region: CASSLTRDIYGYTF. The CDR3 bases are TGTGCCAGCAGCTTAACCCGGGACATCTATGGCTACACCTTC.

The chain joins TRBV10-3 to TRBJ2-5; 9 bases align to TRBD2. The junction had 7 bases not matched to a gene; V was cut back by 3 bases and J by 5 bases. The germline CDR1 and CDR2 sequences are ENHRY and SYGVKD. This CDR3 region has 15 residues. Here the CDR3 reads CAISDDSGSLETQYF. CDR3 DNA sequence: TGTGCCATCAGTGATGATAGCGGGAGTCTGGAGACCCAGTACTTC.

This chain connects TRBV6-5 to TRBJ1-1; unclear D gene. The CDR3 runs 16 residues. V lost 6 bases and J 3 bases, leaving 20 bases between the germline ends. The germline gives CDR1 MNHEY, CDR2 SVGAGI. The CDR3 loop reads CASSKGRDNFDTEAFF. In DNA form, the CDR3 reads TGTGCCAGCAGCAAAGGACGGGATAATTTTGACACTGAAGCTTTCTTT.

This clonotype was seen at least ten times. V gene TRBV7-3 combines with J gene TRBJ1-2; 9 bases map to TRBD1. Germline V gene data show CDR1 as SGHTA and CDR2 as FQGTGA. Trimming cost V 8 bases and J 2 bases; bases outside gene matches: 3. The CDR3 runs 13 residues. CDR3 region: CASGTGSNYGYTF. The CDR3 nucleotides read TGTGCCAGCGGGACAGGGTCGAACTATGGCTACACCTTC.

V is TRBV28 and J is TRBJ2-2; TRBD2 aligns across 7 bases. The CDR3 extends over 15 amino acids. Germline trimming cut 2 bases from V and 5 bases from J; bases unmatched to any gene: 5. The V gene's germline CDR1 is MDHEN and CDR2 SYDVKM. CDR3 coding DNA: TGTGCCAGCAGTTTAGTGGGAGGGAATACCGGGGAGCTGTTTTTT. Its translation is CASSLVGGNTGELFF.

This clonotype showed up many times. The gene calls are TRBV7-9 and TRBJ2-1; TRBD2 matches at 15 bases. The CDR3 loop spans 19 amino acids. The germline CDR1 and CDR2 sequences are SEHNR and FQNEAQ (reference sequence). V dropped 5 bases and J dropped 4; count of bases not matched to a gene: 12. The CDR3 region is CASSHPGLAGGTKYNEQFF. The CDR3 DNA reads TGTGCCAGCAGCCACCCGGGACTAGCGGGAGGTACGAAATACAATGAGCAGTTCTTC.

The chain employs TRBV28 and TRBJ1-2; D not certain. Deletions cut 5 bases from V and 6 bases from J, with 13 bases between. This CDR3 is built from 13 residues. CDR1 and CDR2 (germline): MDHEN, SYDVKM. CDR3 nucleotides: TGTGCCAGCAGTGCAACGCCTTGGAATGGCTACACCTTC. As protein: CASSATPWNGYTF.